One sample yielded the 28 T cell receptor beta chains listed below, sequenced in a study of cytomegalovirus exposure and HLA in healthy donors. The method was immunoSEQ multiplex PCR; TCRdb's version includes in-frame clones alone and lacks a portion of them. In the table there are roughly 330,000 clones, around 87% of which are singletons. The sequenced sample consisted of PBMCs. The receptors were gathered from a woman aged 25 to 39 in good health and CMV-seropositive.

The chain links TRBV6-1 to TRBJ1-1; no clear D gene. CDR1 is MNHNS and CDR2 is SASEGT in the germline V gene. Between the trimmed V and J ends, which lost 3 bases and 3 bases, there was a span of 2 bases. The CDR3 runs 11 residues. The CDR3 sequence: CASSEYTEAFF. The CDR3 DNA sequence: TGTGCCAGCAGTGAGTACACTGAAGCTTTCTTT.

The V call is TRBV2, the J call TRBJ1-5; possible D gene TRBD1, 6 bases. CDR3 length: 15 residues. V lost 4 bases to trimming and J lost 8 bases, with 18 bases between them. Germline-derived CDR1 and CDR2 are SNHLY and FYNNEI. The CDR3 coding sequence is TGTGCCAGCAGTGGTCTCAGGGGCCTCCAGGAGCCCCAGCATTTT. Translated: CASSGLRGLQEPQHF.

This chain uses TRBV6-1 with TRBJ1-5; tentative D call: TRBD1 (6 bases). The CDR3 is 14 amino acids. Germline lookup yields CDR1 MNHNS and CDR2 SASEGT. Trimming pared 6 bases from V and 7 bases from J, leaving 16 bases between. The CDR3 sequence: CASRTTGTGQPQHF. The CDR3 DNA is TGTGCCAGCAGAACCACAGGGACGGGACAGCCCCAGCATTTT.

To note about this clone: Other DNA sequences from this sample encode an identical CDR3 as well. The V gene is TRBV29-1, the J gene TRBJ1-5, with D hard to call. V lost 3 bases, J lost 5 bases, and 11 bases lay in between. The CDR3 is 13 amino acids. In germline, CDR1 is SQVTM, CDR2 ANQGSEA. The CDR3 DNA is TGCAGCGTTGAGGCAGGTAGGGATCAGCCCCAGCATTTT. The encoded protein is CSVEAGRDQPQHF.

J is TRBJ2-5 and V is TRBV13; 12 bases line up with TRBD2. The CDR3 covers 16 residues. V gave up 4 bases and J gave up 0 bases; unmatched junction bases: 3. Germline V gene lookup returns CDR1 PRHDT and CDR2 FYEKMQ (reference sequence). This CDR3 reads CASSYRTSGDQETQYF. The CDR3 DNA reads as TGTGCCAGCAGCTATCGGACTAGCGGGGACCAAGAGACCCAGTACTTC.

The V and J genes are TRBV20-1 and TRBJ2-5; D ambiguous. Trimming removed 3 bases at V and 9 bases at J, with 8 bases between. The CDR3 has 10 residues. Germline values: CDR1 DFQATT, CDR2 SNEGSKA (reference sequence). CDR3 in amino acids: CSARAEAQYF. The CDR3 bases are TGCAGTGCTAGGGCCGAGGCCCAGTACTTC.

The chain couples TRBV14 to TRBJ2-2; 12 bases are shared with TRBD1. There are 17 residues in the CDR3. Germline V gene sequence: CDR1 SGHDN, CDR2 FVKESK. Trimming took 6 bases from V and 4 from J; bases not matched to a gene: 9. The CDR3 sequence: CASSLGQGAPTTGELFF. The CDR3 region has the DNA TGTGCCAGCAGTCTGGGACAGGGGGCGCCCACCACCGGGGAGCTGTTTTTT.

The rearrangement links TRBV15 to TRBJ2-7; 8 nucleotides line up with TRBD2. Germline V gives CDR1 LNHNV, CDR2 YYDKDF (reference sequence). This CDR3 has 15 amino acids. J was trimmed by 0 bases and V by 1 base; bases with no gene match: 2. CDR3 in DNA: TGTGCCACCAGCAGAGCGGGGGGGAGCTCCTACGAGCAGTACTTC. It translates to CATSRAGGSSYEQYF.

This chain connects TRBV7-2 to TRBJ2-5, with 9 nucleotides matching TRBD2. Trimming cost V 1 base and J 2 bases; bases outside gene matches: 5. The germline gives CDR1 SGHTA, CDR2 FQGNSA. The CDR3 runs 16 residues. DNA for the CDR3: TGTGCCAGCAGCTTAGGTGGACTAGCGTTGCAAGAGACCCAGTACTTC. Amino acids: CASSLGGLALQETQYF.

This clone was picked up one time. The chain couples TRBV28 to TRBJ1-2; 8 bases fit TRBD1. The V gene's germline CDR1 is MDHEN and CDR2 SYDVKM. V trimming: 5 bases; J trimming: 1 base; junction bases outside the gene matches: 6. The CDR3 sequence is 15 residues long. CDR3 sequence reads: CASSPTGGLNYGYTF. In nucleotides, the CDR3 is TGTGCCAGCAGTCCCACAGGGGGTCTTAACTATGGCTACACCTTC.

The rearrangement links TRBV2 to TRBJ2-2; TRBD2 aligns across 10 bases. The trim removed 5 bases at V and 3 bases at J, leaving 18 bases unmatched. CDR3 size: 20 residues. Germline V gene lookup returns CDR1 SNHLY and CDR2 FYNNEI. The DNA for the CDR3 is TGTGCCAGCAGTCCAAGCGGGAGGGTTCACCCCCCGTCGGACACCGGGGAGCTGTTTTTT. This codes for CASSPSGRVHPPSDTGELFF.

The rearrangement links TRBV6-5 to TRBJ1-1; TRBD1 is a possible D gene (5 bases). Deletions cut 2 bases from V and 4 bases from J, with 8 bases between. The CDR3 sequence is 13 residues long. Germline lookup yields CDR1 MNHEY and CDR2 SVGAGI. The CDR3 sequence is CASSYRDGTEAFF. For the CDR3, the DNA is TGTGCCAGCAGTTACCGGGACGGCACTGAAGCTTTCTTT.

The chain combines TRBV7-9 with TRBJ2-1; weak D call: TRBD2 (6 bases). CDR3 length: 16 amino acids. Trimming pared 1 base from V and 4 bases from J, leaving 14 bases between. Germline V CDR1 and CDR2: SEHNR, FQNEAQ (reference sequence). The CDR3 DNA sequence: TGTGCCAGCAGCTTAGAATCGGCGGGGAAGTACAATGAGCAGTTCTTC. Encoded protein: CASSLESAGKYNEQFF.

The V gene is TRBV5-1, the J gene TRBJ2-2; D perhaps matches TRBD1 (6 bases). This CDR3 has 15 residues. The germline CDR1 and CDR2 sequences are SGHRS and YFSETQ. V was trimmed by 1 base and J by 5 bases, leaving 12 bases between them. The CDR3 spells CASSLYRDGTGELFF. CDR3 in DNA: TGCGCCAGCAGCTTGTACAGGGACGGGACCGGGGAGCTGTTTTTT.

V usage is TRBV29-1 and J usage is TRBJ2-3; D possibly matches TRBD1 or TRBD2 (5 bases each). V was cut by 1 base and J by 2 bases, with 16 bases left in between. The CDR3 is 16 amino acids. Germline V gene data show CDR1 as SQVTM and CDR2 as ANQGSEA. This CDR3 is CSVEVRAGAYTDTQYF. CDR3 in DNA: TGCAGCGTTGAAGTCAGGGCCGGGGCCTACACAGATACGCAGTATTTT.

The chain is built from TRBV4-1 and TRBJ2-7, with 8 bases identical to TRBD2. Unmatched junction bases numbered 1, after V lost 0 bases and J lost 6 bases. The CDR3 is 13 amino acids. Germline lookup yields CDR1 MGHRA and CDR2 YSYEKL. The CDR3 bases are TGCGCCAGCAGCCAAGAGGGGACTAGCGAGCAGTACTTC. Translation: CASSQEGTSEQYF.

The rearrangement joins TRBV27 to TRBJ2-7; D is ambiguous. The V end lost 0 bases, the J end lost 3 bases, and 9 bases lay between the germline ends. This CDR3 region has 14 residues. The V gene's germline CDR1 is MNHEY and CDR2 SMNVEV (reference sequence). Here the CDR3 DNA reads TGTGCCAGCAGTTTATCCTCATATGGCTACGAGCAGTACTTC. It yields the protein CASSLSSYGYEQYF.

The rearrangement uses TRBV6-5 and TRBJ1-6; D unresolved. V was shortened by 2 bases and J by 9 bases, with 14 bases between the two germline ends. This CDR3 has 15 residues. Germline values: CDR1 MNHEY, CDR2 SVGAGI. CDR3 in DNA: TGTGCCAGCAGTTACGACGCGGCAGTAGGTTCACCCCTCCACTTT. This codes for CASSYDAAVGSPLHF.

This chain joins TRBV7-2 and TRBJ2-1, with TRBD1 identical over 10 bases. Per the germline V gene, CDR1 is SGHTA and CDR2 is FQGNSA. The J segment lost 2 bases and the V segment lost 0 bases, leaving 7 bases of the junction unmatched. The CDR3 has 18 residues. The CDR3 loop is CASSLAGTGVGAYNEQFF. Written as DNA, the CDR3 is TGTGCCAGCAGCTTAGCGGGGACAGGGGTGGGAGCCTACAATGAGCAGTTCTTC.

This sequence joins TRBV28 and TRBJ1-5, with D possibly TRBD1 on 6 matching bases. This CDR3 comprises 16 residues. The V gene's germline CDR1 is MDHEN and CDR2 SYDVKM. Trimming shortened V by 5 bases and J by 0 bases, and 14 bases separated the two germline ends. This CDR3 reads CASSTPDRNSNQPQHF. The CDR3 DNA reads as TGTGCCAGCAGTACCCCGGACAGAAATAGCAATCAGCCCCAGCATTTT.

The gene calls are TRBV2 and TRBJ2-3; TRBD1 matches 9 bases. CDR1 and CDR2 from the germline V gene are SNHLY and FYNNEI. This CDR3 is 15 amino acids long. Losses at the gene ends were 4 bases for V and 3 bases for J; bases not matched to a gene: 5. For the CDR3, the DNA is TGTGCCAGCAGTGTAGGCGGGACAGGGACAGATACGCAGTATTTT. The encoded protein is CASSVGGTGTDTQYF.

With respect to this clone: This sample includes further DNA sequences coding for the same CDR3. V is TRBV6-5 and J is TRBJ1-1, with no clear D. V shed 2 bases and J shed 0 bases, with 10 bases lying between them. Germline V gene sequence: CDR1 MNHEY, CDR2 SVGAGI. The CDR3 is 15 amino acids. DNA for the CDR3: TGTGCCAGCAGTTACAGTTGGGGTTTGAACACTGAAGCTTTCTTT. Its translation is CASSYSWGLNTEAFF.

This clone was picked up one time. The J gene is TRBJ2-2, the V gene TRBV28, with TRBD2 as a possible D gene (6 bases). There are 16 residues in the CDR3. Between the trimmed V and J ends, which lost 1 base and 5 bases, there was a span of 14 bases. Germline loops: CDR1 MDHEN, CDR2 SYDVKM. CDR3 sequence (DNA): TGTGCCAGCAGTTTATTTGGAGGGAGTATAACCGGGGAGCTGTTTTTT. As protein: CASSLFGGSITGELFF.

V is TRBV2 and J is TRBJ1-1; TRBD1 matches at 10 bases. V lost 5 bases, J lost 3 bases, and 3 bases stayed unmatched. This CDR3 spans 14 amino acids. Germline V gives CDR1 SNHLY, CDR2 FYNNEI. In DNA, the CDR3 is TGTGCCAGCAGTCGACAGGGGGCGGACACTGAAGCTTTCTTT. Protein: CASSRQGADTEAFF.

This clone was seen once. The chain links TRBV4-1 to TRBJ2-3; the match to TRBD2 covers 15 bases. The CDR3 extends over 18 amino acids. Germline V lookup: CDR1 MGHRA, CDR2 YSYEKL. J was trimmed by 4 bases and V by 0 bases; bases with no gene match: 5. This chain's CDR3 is CASSQDKGLAGGPDTQYF. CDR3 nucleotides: TGCGCCAGCAGCCAAGATAAGGGACTAGCGGGAGGACCAGATACGCAGTATTTT.

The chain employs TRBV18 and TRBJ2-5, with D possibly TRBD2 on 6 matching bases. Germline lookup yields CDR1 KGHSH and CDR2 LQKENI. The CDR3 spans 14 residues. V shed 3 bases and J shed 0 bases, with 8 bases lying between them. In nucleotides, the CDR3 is TGTGCCAGCTCACCGGCTAGCGACCAAGAGACCCAGTACTTC. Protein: CASSPASDQETQYF.

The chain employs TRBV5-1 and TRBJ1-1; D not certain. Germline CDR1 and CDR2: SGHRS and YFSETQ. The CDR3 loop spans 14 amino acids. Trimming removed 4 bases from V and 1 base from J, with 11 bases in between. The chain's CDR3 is CASSPLLPNTEAFF. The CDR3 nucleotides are TGCGCCAGCAGCCCGCTTCTGCCGAACACTGAAGCTTTCTTT.

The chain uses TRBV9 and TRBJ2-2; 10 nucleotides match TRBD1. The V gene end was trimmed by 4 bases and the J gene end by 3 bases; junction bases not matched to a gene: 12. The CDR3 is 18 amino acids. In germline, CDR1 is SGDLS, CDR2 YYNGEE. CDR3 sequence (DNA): TGTGCCAGCAGCCCAGTCAAAACCGGGACAGGGGACACCGGGGAGCTGTTTTTT. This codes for CASSPVKTGTGDTGELFF.